This is a list of T cell receptor beta chains from one sample in a study of technical replicates of blood from several donors. Profiling relied on immunoSEQ multiplex PCR, and the TCRdb table lists in-frame clones only, not all of them. The sample holds approximately 99,000 clones, 95% to 97% seen once. Specimen: T cells isolated from PBMCs. These receptors originate from a human donor in good health. Each CDR3 is given with its conserved first and last residue. A D gene is named only where the DNA matches it firmly. Size is stated for part of the rows, as once, few or many counts, or as a class when the clone is expanded.

j_call | clone_size | v_call | d_call | cdr3_aa | cdr3_nt
TRBJ1-3 | NA | TRBV19 | NA | CASSPNRLAFSGNTIYF | TGTGCCAGTAGTCCGAACCGGTTAGCCTTCTCTGGAAACACCATATATTTT
TRBJ2-1 | NA | TRBV19 | TRBD2 | CASSAGLAGDEQFF | TGTGCCAGTAGTGCGGGACTAGCGGGAGATGAGCAGTTCTTC
TRBJ1-2 | NA | TRBV28 | NA | CASSSLYETAVLYGYTF | TGTGCCAGCAGTTCCCTCTATGAGACAGCCGTTCTTTATGGCTACACCTTC
TRBJ2-5 | NA | TRBV2 | TRBD1 | CASNRGQETQYF | TGTGCCAGCAACAGGGGTCAAGAGACCCAGTACTTC
TRBJ1-5 | NA | TRBV10-1 | NA | CASSRGGDQPQHF | TGCGCCAGCAGTCGAGGGGGGGATCAGCCCCAGCATTTT
TRBJ2-1 | NA | TRBV7-7 | TRBD1 | CASSRDRYNEQFF | TGTGCCAGCAGCCGGGACAGGTACAATGAGCAGTTCTTC
TRBJ2-7 | NA | TRBV25-1 | NA | CASSDWAVNEQYF | TGTGCCAGCAGTGATTGGGCAGTCAACGAGCAGTACTTC
TRBJ2-3 | many | TRBV5-1 | NA | CASSLSGGALPDTQYF | TGCGCCAGCAGCTTGTCTGGTGGAGCTCTCCCAGATACGCAGTATTTT
TRBJ1-2 | NA | TRBV10-3 | NA | CAIGATGTNYGYTF | TGTGCCATCGGTGCGACAGGAACTAACTATGGCTACACCTTC
TRBJ1-1 | NA | TRBV9 | NA | CASSSGMGGAEAFF | TGTGCCAGCAGCTCAGGTATGGGTGGCGCTGAAGCTTTCTTT
TRBJ2-7 | NA | TRBV9 | NA | CASSVEGGRVSYEQYF | TGTGCCAGCAGCGTAGAAGGAGGGAGAGTCTCCTACGAGCAGTACTTC
TRBJ1-2 | NA | TRBV19 | TRBD1 | CASSTADRANYGYTF | TGTGCCAGTAGTACGGCGGACAGGGCTAACTATGGCTACACCTTC
TRBJ1-2 | NA | TRBV27 | NA | CATASEGLNGYTF | TGTGCCACCGCCTCCGAGGGCTTAAACGGCTACACCTTC
TRBJ2-7 | once | TRBV18 | NA | CASSPGSESSYEQYF | TGTGCCAGCTCACCTGGGAGTGAGAGCTCCTACGAGCAGTACTTC
TRBJ1-1 | once | TRBV7-2 | TRBD1 | CASSLSTGTGGFNTEAFF | TGTGCCAGCAGCTTAAGTACCGGGACAGGGGGATTTAACACTGAAGCTTTCTTT
TRBJ1-2 | NA | TRBV6-5 | NA | CASSYRLTYGYTF | TGTGCCAGCAGTTATCGACTAACCTATGGCTACACCTTC
TRBJ2-3 | NA | TRBV29-1 | TRBD2 | CSVLAGDTDTQYF | TGCAGCGTTCTAGCGGGAGACACAGATACGCAGTATTTT
TRBJ2-1 | NA | TRBV15 | NA | CATSREGLSSYNEQFF | TGTGCCACCAGCAGAGAAGGACTCAGCTCCTACAATGAGCAGTTCTTC
TRBJ1-1 | NA | TRBV7-3 | NA | CASSLSGNMNTEAFF | TGTGCCAGCAGCTTATCAGGGAACATGAACACTGAAGCTTTCTTT
TRBJ2-1 | NA | TRBV2 | TRBD1 | CASRTLGTGGDEQFF | TGTGCCAGCAGGACCCTTGGGACAGGGGGCGATGAGCAGTTCTTC
TRBJ2-5 | NA | TRBV25-1 | TRBD2 | CASSEWREGPETQYF | TGTGCCAGCAGTGAATGGCGGGAGGGCCCCGAGACCCAGTACTTC
TRBJ1-1 | NA | TRBV4-1 | TRBD1 | CASSQGDREGTEAFF | TGCGCCAGCAGCCAAGGAGACAGGGAAGGCACTGAAGCTTTCTTT
TRBJ1-3 | NA | TRBV14 | TRBD1 | CASSSDRDSGNTIYF | TGTGCCAGCAGCTCCGACAGGGACTCTGGAAACACCATATATTTT
TRBJ1-5 | once | TRBV27 | NA | CASSFLRDKGQPQHF | TGTGCCAGCAGTTTCCTTCGGGACAAGGGTCAGCCCCAGCATTTT
TRBJ2-7 | NA | TRBV7-8 | TRBD2 | CASIPVGLAAREQYF | TGTGCCAGCATCCCCGTGGGACTAGCAGCTCGCGAGCAGTACTTC
TRBJ2-5 | NA | TRBV7-7 | TRBD2 | CASSLRTRPQETQYF | TGTGCCAGCAGCTTGCGGACTAGACCACAAGAGACCCAGTACTTC
TRBJ2-7 | NA | TRBV6-1 | TRBD1 | CASSEGQGRYEQYF | TGTGCCAGCAGTGAGGGACAGGGACGGTACGAGCAGTACTTC
TRBJ1-3 | NA | TRBV11-2 | NA | CASYSLGGSGNTIYF | TGTGCCAGCTATAGCCTCGGGGGTTCTGGAAACACCATATATTTT
TRBJ1-2 | NA | TRBV29-1 | TRBD1 | CSVDDLHPGQPNYGYTF | TGCAGCGTTGATGATCTACACCCGGGACAGCCAAACTATGGCTACACCTTC
TRBJ2-1 | NA | TRBV9 | NA | CASSVDPAAGRKRLDEQFF | TGTGCCAGCAGCGTAGATCCAGCCGCGGGCAGGAAGAGGTTGGATGAGCAGTTCTTC
TRBJ1-5 | NA | TRBV27 | TRBD1 | CASSPTGGNQPQHF | TGTGCCAGCAGCCCGACAGGGGGCAATCAGCCCCAGCATTTT